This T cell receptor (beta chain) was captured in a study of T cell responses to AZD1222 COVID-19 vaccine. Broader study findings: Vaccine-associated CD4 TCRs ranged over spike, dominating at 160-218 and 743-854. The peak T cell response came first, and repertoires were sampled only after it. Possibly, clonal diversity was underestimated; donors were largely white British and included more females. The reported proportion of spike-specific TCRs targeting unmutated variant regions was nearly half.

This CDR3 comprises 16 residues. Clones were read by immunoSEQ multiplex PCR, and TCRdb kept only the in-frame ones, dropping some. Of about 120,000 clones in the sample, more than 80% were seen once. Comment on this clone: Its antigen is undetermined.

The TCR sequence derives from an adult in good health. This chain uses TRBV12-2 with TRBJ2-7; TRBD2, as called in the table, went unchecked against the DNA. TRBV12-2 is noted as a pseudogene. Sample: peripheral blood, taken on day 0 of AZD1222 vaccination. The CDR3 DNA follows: TGTGCAAGTCGCTTGTTGACTAGCGGGGTCTCCTACGAGCAGTACTTC. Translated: CASRLLTSGVSYEQYF.